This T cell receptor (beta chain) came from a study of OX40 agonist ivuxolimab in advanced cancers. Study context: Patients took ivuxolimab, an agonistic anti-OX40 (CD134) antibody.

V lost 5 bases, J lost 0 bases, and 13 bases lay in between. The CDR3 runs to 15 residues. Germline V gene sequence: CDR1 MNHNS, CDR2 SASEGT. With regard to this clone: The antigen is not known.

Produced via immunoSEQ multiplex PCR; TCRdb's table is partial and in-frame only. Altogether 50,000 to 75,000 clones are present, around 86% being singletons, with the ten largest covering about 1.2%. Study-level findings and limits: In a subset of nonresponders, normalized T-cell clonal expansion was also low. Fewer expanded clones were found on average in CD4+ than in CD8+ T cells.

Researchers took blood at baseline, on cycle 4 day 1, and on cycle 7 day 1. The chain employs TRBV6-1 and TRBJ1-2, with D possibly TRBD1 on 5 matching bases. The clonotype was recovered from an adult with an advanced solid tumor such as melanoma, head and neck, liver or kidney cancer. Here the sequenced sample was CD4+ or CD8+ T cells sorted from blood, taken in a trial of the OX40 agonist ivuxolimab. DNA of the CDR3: TGTGCCAGCAGTTCCCAGGGAATCTCTAACTATGGCTACACCTTC. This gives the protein CASSSQGISNYGYTF.